A single sample gave rise to the 27 T cell receptor beta chains below, sequenced in a study of blood T cell repertoires in COVID-19. Clones were sequenced by immunoSEQ multiplex PCR, and TCRdb holds only the in-frame ones, with some missing. Here the sample spans 59,000 or so clones, 70% to 75% being singletons. Material: peripheral blood. The source of these receptors is a woman in her forties or fifties with active or convalescent COVID-19.

This chain uses TRBV19 with TRBJ1-6; weak D call: TRBD1 (5 bases). This CDR3 spans 16 amino acids. V was pared by 5 bases and J by 0 bases, with 11 bases between. The germline V gene has CDR1 LNHDA and CDR2 SQIVND (reference sequence). Here the CDR3 reads CASSPDRSSYNSPLHF. CDR3 coding DNA: TGTGCCAGTAGTCCAGACAGAAGCTCCTATAATTCACCCCTCCACTTT.

The chain is built from TRBV6-1 and TRBJ2-1; 7 bases align to TRBD1. This CDR3 has 19 amino acids. Germline trimming cut 2 bases from V and 6 bases from J; bases unmatched to any gene: 19. CDR1 MNHNS and CDR2 SASEGT come from the germline V gene. Here the CDR3 DNA reads TGTGCCAGCAGTGAATGGCCGGGACAGTCCCTGATGTCCGCCAATGAGCAGTTCTTC. Its protein product is CASSEWPGQSLMSANEQFF.

This clone was observed once. The chain recombines TRBV27 with TRBJ2-1; 11 bases are shared with TRBD2. The CDR3 extends over 15 amino acids. The V gene end was trimmed by 7 bases and the J gene end by 6 bases; junction bases not matched to a gene: 8. Per germline, CDR1 MNHEY and CDR2 SMNVEV (reference sequence). CDR3 amino acids: CASKPTSGNRNEQFF. The CDR3 bases are TGTGCCAGCAAGCCGACTAGCGGGAATCGCAATGAGCAGTTCTTC.

The chain links TRBV29-1 to TRBJ2-1; 7 bases fit TRBD1. V lost 7 bases to trimming and J lost 5 bases; unmatched junction nucleotides: 5. Germline V gene data show CDR1 as SQVTM and CDR2 as ANQGSEA. This CDR3 contains 12 residues. This CDR3 is CSARQGDNEQFF. CDR3 nucleotides: TGCAGCGCCCGACAGGGTGACAATGAGCAGTTCTTC.

V gene TRBV14 combines with J gene TRBJ1-3; 10 nucleotides agree with TRBD1. Germline CDR1 reads SGHDN; CDR2 reads FVKESK. The CDR3 is 19 amino acids. With 0 bases clipped from V and 1 base from J, the junction kept 9 bases outside the gene matches. The CDR3 nucleotides read TGTGCCAGCAGCCAAGATCGCCCCTGGACAGGGGGTTCTGGAAACACCATATATTTT. Translating gives CASSQDRPWTGGSGNTIYF. Full variable domain (missing parts from reference TRBV14 and TRBJ1-3): EAGVTQFPSHSVIEKGQTVTLRCDPISGHDNLYWYRRVMGKEIKFLLHFVKESKQDESGMPNNRFLAERTGGTYSTLKVQPAELEDSGVYFCASSQDRPWTGGSGNTIYFGEGSWLTVV.

This chain links TRBV30 with TRBJ2-2; 12 positions agree with TRBD2. The V gene's germline CDR1 is GTSNPN and CDR2 SVGIG (reference sequence). The CDR3 is 16 amino acids. The V gene end was trimmed by 1 base and the J gene end by 5 bases; junction bases not matched to a gene: 5. The CDR3 protein is CAWSGGTSGPTGELFF. In DNA, the CDR3 is TGTGCCTGGAGTGGTGGGACTAGCGGGCCTACCGGGGAGCTGTTTTTT. The entire variable domain, with the rest obtained from reference TRBV30 and TRBJ2-2, is as follows: SQTIHQWPATLVQPVGSPLSLECTVEGTSNPNLYWYRQAAGRGLQLLFYSVGIGQISSEVPQNLSASRPQDRQFILSSKKLLLSDSGFYLCAWSGGTSGPTGELFFGEGSRLTVL.

The rearrangement uses TRBV3-1 (or the pseudogene TRBV3-2) and TRBJ2-3; D is unresolved. CDR3 length equals 12 residues. In germline, CDR1 is LGHDT, CDR2 YNNKEL (reference sequence). The V end was cut by 4 bases, the J end by 4 bases, with 6 bases between. The DNA for the CDR3 is TGTGCCAGCAGCCGGAGCTCAGATACGCAGTATTTT. Its protein is CASSRSSDTQYF.

This chain joins TRBV3-1 (or the pseudogene TRBV3-2) and TRBJ2-7, with a tentative D call TRBD2 (7 bases). This CDR3 is 14 amino acids long. The V and J ends lost 2 bases and 6 bases respectively, with 14 bases between them. Per germline, CDR1 LGHDT and CDR2 YNNKEL (reference sequence). The CDR3 loop reads CASSQRGGRGEQYF. Here the CDR3 DNA reads TGTGCCAGCAGCCAAAGGGGGGGCAGGGGCGAGCAGTACTTC.

This clone came up many times. The chain has TRBV28 and TRBJ1-5; TRBD1 matches at 7 bases. The J segment lost 0 bases and the V segment lost 6 bases, leaving 14 bases of the junction unmatched. The CDR3 runs to 18 residues. CDR1 and CDR2 from the germline V gene are MDHEN and SYDVKM. In DNA, the CDR3 is TGTGCCAGCAGCTCTACAGGGGTGTTAGGGGGTAGCAATCAGCCCCAGCATTTT. Translation gives CASSSTGVLGGSNQPQHF. Combining the CDR3 with reference TRBV28 and TRBJ1-5 gives the whole variable domain DVKVTQSSRYLVKRTGEKVFLECVQDMDHENMFWYRQDPGLGLRLIYFSYDVKMKEKGDIPEGYSVSREKKERFSLILESASTNQTSMYLCASSSTGVLGGSNQPQHFGDGTRLSIL.

This sequence joins TRBV3-1 (or the pseudogene TRBV3-2) and TRBJ2-1, with 11 bases matching TRBD2. Germline assignment: CDR1 LGHDT and CDR2 YNNKEL (reference sequence). This CDR3 is 17 amino acids long. The junction had 1 base not matched to a gene; V was cut back by 0 bases and J by 0 bases. This chain's CDR3 is CASSQDTSGSSYNEQFF. DNA for the CDR3: TGTGCCAGCAGCCAAGATACTAGCGGGAGCTCCTACAATGAGCAGTTCTTC.

The chain links TRBV28 to TRBJ2-7, with 12 bases lining up with TRBD2. J lost 5 bases, V lost 5 bases, and 13 bases had no gene match. CDR1 MDHEN and CDR2 SYDVKM come from the germline V gene. This CDR3 comprises 17 residues. This CDR3 reads CASSKSRLAGARHEQYF. CDR3 DNA sequence: TGTGCCAGCAGTAAGTCCCGACTAGCGGGAGCTCGCCACGAGCAGTACTTC.

This clone was seen only a few times. The chain employs TRBV28 and TRBJ1-1; D unclear. Germline CDR1 reads MDHEN; CDR2 reads SYDVKM. The ends were cut back, 3 bases at V and 1 base at J, with 12 bases in the middle. CDR3 length: 15 residues. CDR3 loop: CASSLRSGGNTEAFF. CDR3 in DNA: TGTGCCAGCAGTTTGCGTTCTGGCGGGAACACTGAAGCTTTCTTT.

The rearrangement links TRBV19 to TRBJ1-6; perhaps TRBD1 as D (6 bases). Germline V gene lookup returns CDR1 LNHDA and CDR2 SQIVND (reference sequence). With 7 bases removed from V and 6 bases from J, the gap between germline ends came to 16 bases. This CDR3 is 15 amino acids long. The DNA for the CDR3 is TGTGCCAGTAAGGTCCGGGACATAACTAATTCACCCCTCCACTTT. Protein: CASKVRDITNSPLHF.

J is TRBJ1-1 and V is TRBV5-5, with D possibly being TRBD1 (5 bases). Per germline, CDR1 SGHKS and CDR2 YYEKEE (reference sequence). V dropped 2 bases and J dropped 3 bases, with 8 bases sitting between them. The CDR3 spans 13 residues. The DNA of the CDR3 is TGTGCCAGCAGCTTAGGAGGGGACACTGAAGCTTTCTTT. Translating gives CASSLGGDTEAFF.

The chain combines TRBV5-6 with TRBJ2-3; 9 bases are a match to TRBD1. The CDR3 spans 19 residues. The germline V gene encodes CDR1 SGHDT and CDR2 YYEEEE. V lost 2 bases, J lost 3 bases, and 16 bases stayed unmatched. CDR3 sequence reads: CASSLQGAMTGAGTDTQYF. The CDR3 region has the DNA TGTGCCAGCAGCTTACAGGGGGCAATGACGGGAGCGGGGACAGATACGCAGTATTTT.

V and J are TRBV5-1 and TRBJ2-1; possibly TRBD1 for D (6 bases). Germline lookup yields CDR1 SGHRS and CDR2 YFSETQ. Trimming took 4 bases from V and 5 from J, leaving 16 bases between them. The CDR3 is 15 residues long. For the CDR3, the DNA is TGCGCCAGCAGCGTCCCATACCGGGACAACAATGAGCAGTTCTTC. Translation: CASSVPYRDNNEQFF.

The chain employs TRBV5-6 and TRBJ1-2; possibly TRBD1 for D (5 bases). The CDR3 is 12 amino acids. Per germline, CDR1 SGHDT and CDR2 YYEEEE. The germline V and J ends were trimmed by 0 bases and 8 bases, with 8 bases remaining between them. Here the CDR3 reads CASSLVQEGYTF. CDR3 sequence (DNA): TGTGCCAGCAGCTTGGTACAGGAGGGCTACACCTTC.

The CDR3 DNA reads as TGTGCCAGCACCCCTTTCGAGCCCCCAGATACGCAGTATTTT. It translates to CASTPFEPPDTQYF. The rearrangement joins TRBV11-2 to TRBJ2-3; no reliable D call. Per germline, CDR1 SGHAT and CDR2 FQNNGV. This CDR3 spans 14 amino acids. Trimming stripped 7 bases from V and 4 bases from J, with 15 bases between.

This clone was counted between two and nine times. The V call is TRBV5-4, the J call TRBJ2-3, with a tentative D call TRBD2 (6 bases). V lost 6 bases and J 6 bases, leaving 17 bases between the germline ends. There are 14 residues in the CDR3. CDR1 and CDR2 from the germline V gene are SGHNT and YYREEE (reference sequence). The CDR3 DNA reads as TGTGCCAGCAAATCGGGACCCCGGGAGGATACGCAGTATTTT. This gives the protein CASKSGPREDTQYF.

The V gene is TRBV19, the J gene TRBJ1-2, with D perhaps matching TRBD1 (5 bases). The germline gives CDR1 LNHDA, CDR2 SQIVND (reference sequence). Trimming stripped 7 bases from V and 3 bases from J, with 15 bases between. The CDR3 extends over 14 amino acids. The DNA of the CDR3 is TGTGCCAGTATCTCCAGGAGGGGAGACTATGGCTACACCTTC. Protein product: CASISRRGDYGYTF.

This chain uses TRBV28 with TRBJ1-1; 8 nucleotides match TRBD1. From germline, CDR1 is MDHEN and CDR2 SYDVKM. Losses at the gene ends were 5 bases for V and 2 bases for J; bases not matched to a gene: 7. There are 15 residues in the CDR3. CDR3 amino acids: CASSLNRGRNTEAFF. In nucleotides, the CDR3 is TGTGCCAGCAGTCTAAACAGGGGGAGAAACACTGAAGCTTTCTTT.

This clone was observed a few times. CDR3 amino acids: CASGEGGTLETQYF. The CDR3 DNA reads TGCGCCAGCGGCGAGGGGGGGACACTGGAGACCCAGTACTTC. The J gene is TRBJ2-5, the V gene TRBV5-1, with D possibly being TRBD2 (7 bases). The V end was cut by 7 bases, the J end by 5 bases, with 18 bases between. This CDR3 is 14 amino acids long. Germline V CDR1 and CDR2: SGHRS, YFSETQ.

Judged by abundance, this clone is medium-sized. V and J are TRBV28 and TRBJ2-1; no firm D call. In germline, CDR1 is MDHEN, CDR2 SYDVKM. V was shortened by 3 bases and J by 0 bases, with 12 bases between the two germline ends. CDR3 length equals 16 residues. CDR3 residues: CASSLLPPSSYNEQFF. In DNA form, the CDR3 reads TGTGCCAGCAGTTTGCTCCCTCCGAGCTCCTACAATGAGCAGTTCTTC.

This rearrangement joins TRBV7-2 to TRBJ2-1; D is possibly TRBD2 (6 bases). The CDR3 contains 14 residues. The ends were cut back, 5 bases at V and 11 bases at J, with 19 bases in the middle. CDR1 is SGHTA, CDR2 FQGNSA, per germline. CDR3 sequence reads: CASSPGVSPGQQFF. CDR3 in DNA: TGTGCCAGCAGCCCGGGGGTCTCCCCCGGGCAGCAGTTCTTC.

This clone turned up a few times. This sequence joins TRBV5-1 and TRBJ2-2; D is perhaps TRBD2 (5 bases). This CDR3 comprises 14 residues. Trimming took 0 bases from V and 6 from J, leaving 9 bases between them. Looked up from germline, CDR1 is SGHRS and CDR2 is YFSETQ. The CDR3 DNA follows: TGCGCCAGCAGCTTGGGGAGGATGGCCGGGGAGCTGTTTTTT. Its translation: CASSLGRMAGELFF.

In DNA form, the CDR3 reads TGCGCCAGCAGCTCCGCCGCTAGCAGGGGCCGCAATGAGCAGTTCTTC. Its protein product is CASSSAASRGRNEQFF. This chain joins TRBV5-1 and TRBJ2-1, with a tentative D call TRBD1 (6 bases). This CDR3 comprises 16 residues. CDR1 is SGHRS and CDR2 is YFSETQ in the germline V gene. Trimming pared 3 bases from V and 6 bases from J, leaving 19 bases between.

The V call is TRBV3-1 (or the pseudogene TRBV3-2), the J call TRBJ2-7; 10 nucleotides align to TRBD2. CDR3 length: 15 amino acids. Germline V CDR1 and CDR2: LGHDT, YNNKEL (reference sequence). V gave up 2 bases and J gave up 3 bases; unmatched junction bases: 4. As DNA, the CDR3 is TGTGCCAGCAGCCAAACTAGCGGGGAAAACTACGAGCAGTACTTC. Translated, it gives CASSQTSGENYEQYF.